One and the same sample provided the 14 T cell receptor beta chains below, sequenced in a study of cytomegalovirus exposure and HLA in healthy donors. The PCR used 60 Vbeta and 13 Jbeta primers. Repertoires were generated with immunoSEQ multiplex PCR, while TCRdb's copy carries only in-frame clones and drops some. In total, the table holds 70,000 or so clones. The sequenced sample was PBMCs. These receptor sequences come from a female donor in good health and CMV-seropositive.

Written as DNA, the CDR3 is TGTGCCAGCAGTCCGACAGTGCTCACTGAAGCTTTCTTT. It translates to CASSPTVLTEAFF. This chain connects TRBV28 to TRBJ1-1, with a possible D match to TRBD1 (5 bases). The length of the CDR3 is 13 residues. Germline CDR1 is MDHEN and CDR2 is SYDVKM. V was pared by 5 bases and J by 4 bases, with 11 bases between.

V and J are TRBV9 and TRBJ1-2; D ambiguous. The CDR3 runs to 15 residues. Germline V CDR1 and CDR2: SGDLS, YYNGEE. V lost 4 bases and J lost 7, with 20 bases in between. CDR3 sequence (DNA): TGTGCCAGCAGCCCAGGAGAGGGAGTAAGGTCTGGCTACACCTTC. Protein: CASSPGEGVRSGYTF.

The chain recombines TRBV27 with TRBJ1-2, with TRBD1 as a possible D gene (6 bases). Trimming took 1 base from V and 4 from J, leaving 13 bases between them. Looked up from germline, CDR1 is MNHEY and CDR2 is SMNVEV (reference sequence). This CDR3 region has 15 residues. The CDR3 bases are TGTGCCAGCAGTTTATTCTCAGGGGCCGGCTATGGCTACACCTTC. Its translation is CASSLFSGAGYGYTF.

The chain joins TRBV2 to TRBJ1-5; D is possibly TRBD1 (5 bases). Germline lookup yields CDR1 SNHLY and CDR2 FYNNEI. This CDR3 comprises 16 residues. V lost 0 bases and J lost 2, with 11 bases in between. The CDR3 region has the DNA TGTGCCAGCAGTGAAGCTAGGGGAGGCGGCAATCAGCCCCAGCATTTT. Translated, it gives CASSEARGGGNQPQHF.

The chain links TRBV29-1 to TRBJ1-1; D is possibly TRBD1 (5 bases). Trimming removed 1 base at V and 1 base at J, with 13 bases between. Per germline, CDR1 SQVTM and CDR2 ANQGSEA. This CDR3 is 15 amino acids long. The CDR3 loop is CSVEVPGRENTEAFF. The CDR3 DNA is TGCAGCGTTGAAGTCCCCGGCAGGGAGAACACTGAAGCTTTCTTT.

V is TRBV30 and J is TRBJ1-2; 7 bases fit TRBD1. Germline-derived CDR1 and CDR2 are GTSNPN and SVGIG (reference sequence). The CDR3 consists of 14 residues. Unmatched junction bases numbered 9, after V lost 3 bases and J lost 5 bases. The CDR3: CAWRTAGQRYGYTF. DNA for the CDR3: TGTGCCTGGAGGACTGCGGGACAGAGATATGGCTACACCTTC. The whole variable domain, filled in from reference TRBV30 and TRBJ1-2, reads SQTIHQWPATLVQPVGSPLSLECTVEGTSNPNLYWYRQAAGRGLQLLFYSVGIGQISSEVPQNLSASRPQDRQFILSSKKLLLSDSGFYLCAWRTAGQRYGYTFGSGTRLTVV.

The chain uses TRBV18 and TRBJ1-2, with 8 nucleotides matching TRBD1. CDR3 size: 15 residues. J lost 8 bases, V lost 0 bases, and 8 bases had no gene match. Germline assignment: CDR1 KGHSH and CDR2 LQKENI. This chain's CDR3 is CASSPPVQGARGYTF. The CDR3 region has the DNA TGTGCCAGCTCACCACCGGTGCAGGGGGCGCGGGGCTACACCTTC.

The genes are TRBV6-6 and TRBJ2-7; the match to TRBD1 covers 9 bases. Germline V lookup: CDR1 MNHNY, CDR2 SVGAGI (reference sequence). The CDR3 loop spans 16 amino acids. V shed 7 bases and J 3 bases; nucleotides not matched to a gene: 13. The CDR3, as DNA: TGTGCCAGCAACGCAAATCCGGGACAGGGACTCTACGAGCAGTACTTC. Its protein product is CASNANPGQGLYEQYF.

The chain uses TRBV28 and TRBJ1-2, with TRBD1 as a possible D gene (6 bases). V was trimmed by 6 bases and J by 5 bases, leaving 13 bases between them. This CDR3 is built from 13 residues. The germline V gene has CDR1 MDHEN and CDR2 SYDVKM. CDR3 DNA: TGTGCCAGCAGCTCCAGGGGACCATATGGCTACACCTTC. Residues: CASSSRGPYGYTF.

The chain links TRBV5-8 to TRBJ2-2; D uncertain. The CDR3 is 14 residues long. The germline V gene has CDR1 SGHTS and CDR2 YDEGEE. The V end was cut by 0 bases, the J end by 7 bases, with 10 bases between. The chain's CDR3 is CASSLGWANGELFF. CDR3 bases: TGTGCCAGCAGCTTGGGGTGGGCGAACGGGGAGCTGTTTTTT.

CDR3 protein: CASSLNPGVGNEKLFF. The CDR3 DNA follows: TGCGCCAGCAGCTTAAATCCAGGGGTAGGGAATGAAAAACTGTTTTTT. This sequence joins TRBV5-1 and TRBJ1-4, with a possible D match to TRBD1 (6 bases). Per the germline V gene, CDR1 is SGHRS and CDR2 is YFSETQ. The CDR3 sequence is 16 residues long. V was trimmed by 2 bases and J by 5 bases, leaving 16 bases between them.

The chain is built from TRBV9 and TRBJ2-7, with unresolved D. CDR1 and CDR2 from the germline V gene are SGDLS and YYNGEE. The CDR3 has 13 residues. The V gene lost 2 bases and the J gene lost 2 bases, with 8 bases spanning the gap. This CDR3 reads CASSVSGPYEQYF. The CDR3 DNA sequence: TGTGCCAGCAGCGTCAGTGGCCCCTACGAGCAGTACTTC.

V and J are TRBV5-1 and TRBJ1-1; 8 bases match TRBD1. Germline-derived CDR1 and CDR2 are SGHRS and YFSETQ. The length of the CDR3 is 16 residues. The ends lost 6 bases at V and 0 bases at J; junction bases unmatched: 10. The CDR3 region is CASNSQGAQVNTEAFF. CDR3 in DNA: TGCGCCAGCAACTCGCAGGGGGCGCAGGTGAACACTGAAGCTTTCTTT.

The chain has TRBV9 and TRBJ1-5, with D perhaps matching TRBD1 (6 bases). CDR1 is SGDLS, CDR2 YYNGEE, per germline. This CDR3 spans 14 amino acids. Between the trimmed V and J ends, which lost 0 bases and 12 bases, there was a span of 16 bases. The CDR3 protein is CASSVEETGHYQHF. CDR3 DNA: TGTGCCAGCAGCGTAGAGGAGACAGGACACTACCAGCATTTT.